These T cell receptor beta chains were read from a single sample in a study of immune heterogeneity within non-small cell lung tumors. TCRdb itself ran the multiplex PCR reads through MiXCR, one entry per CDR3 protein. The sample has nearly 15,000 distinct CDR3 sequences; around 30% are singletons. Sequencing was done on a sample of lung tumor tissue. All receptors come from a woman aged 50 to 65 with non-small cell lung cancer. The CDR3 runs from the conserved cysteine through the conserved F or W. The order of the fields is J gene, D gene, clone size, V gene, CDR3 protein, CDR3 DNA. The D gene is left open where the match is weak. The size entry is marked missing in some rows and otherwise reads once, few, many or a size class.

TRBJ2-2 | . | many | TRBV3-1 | CASSPRRGWNTGELFF | TGTGCCAGCAGCCCCAGGAGGGGGTGGAACACCGGGGAGCTGTTTTTT
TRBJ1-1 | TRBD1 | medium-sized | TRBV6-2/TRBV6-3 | CASGRQGWTEAFF | TGTGCCAGCGGGCGACAGGGTTGGACTGAAGCTTTCTTT
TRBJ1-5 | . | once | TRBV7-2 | CASSLVGGGTNQPQHF | TGTGCCAGCAGCTTAGTGGGGGGGGGGACTAATCAGCCCCAGCATTTT
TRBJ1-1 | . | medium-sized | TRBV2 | CASSEVYRELEAFF | TGTGCCAGCAGTGAAGTGTACAGGGAGCTGGAAGCTTTCTTT
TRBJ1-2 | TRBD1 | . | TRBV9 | CASNQPGQGGYTF | TGTGCCAGCAACCAACCGGGACAGGGGGGCTACACCTTC
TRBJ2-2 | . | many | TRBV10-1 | CASSTGSGELFF | TGCGCCAGCAGCACAGGGTCCGGGGAGCTGTTTTTT
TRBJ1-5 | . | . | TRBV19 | CASSTPYQPQHF | TGTGCCAGTAGTACTCCCTATCAGCCCCAGCATTTT
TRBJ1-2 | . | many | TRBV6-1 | CAAFQGLSYGYTF | TGTGCCGCCTTCCAGGGGCTCTCCTATGGCTACACCTTC
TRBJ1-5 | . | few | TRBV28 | CASSLDGFWQPQHF | TGTGCCAGCAGCCTCGACGGCTTCTGGCAGCCCCAGCATTTT
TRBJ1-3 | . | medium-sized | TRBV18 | CASSLAASSGNTIYF | TGTGCCAGCTCACTAGCGGCTAGCTCTGGAAACACCATATATTTT
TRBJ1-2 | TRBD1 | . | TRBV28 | CASSLFRQGYNYGYTF | TGTGCCAGCAGTTTATTTAGACAGGGGTATAACTATGGCTACACCTTC
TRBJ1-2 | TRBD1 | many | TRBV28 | CASSPETGSNYGYTF | TGTGCCAGCAGTCCAGAGACAGGGTCTAACTATGGCTACACCTTC
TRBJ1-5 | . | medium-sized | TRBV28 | CASRSAQGNGNQPQHF | TGTGCCAGCAGGTCCGCACAGGGAAATGGCAATCAGCCCCAGCATTTT
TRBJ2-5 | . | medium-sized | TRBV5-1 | CASSLVGWEETQYF | TGCGCCAGCAGCTTGGTAGGTTGGGAAGAGACCCAGTACTTC
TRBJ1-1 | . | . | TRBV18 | CASSPQRGNTEAFF | TGTGCCAGCTCACCACAGAGGGGGAACACTGAAGCTTTCTTT
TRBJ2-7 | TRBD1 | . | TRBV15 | CDTSVDRGSEQYF | TGTGACACCAGTGTGGACAGGGGGTCCGAGCAGTACTTC
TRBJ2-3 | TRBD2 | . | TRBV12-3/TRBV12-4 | CASLSGSTDTQYF | TGTGCCAGCCTTAGCGGGAGCACAGATACACAGTATTTT
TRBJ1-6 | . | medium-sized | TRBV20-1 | CSARPTQNSPLHF | TGCAGTGCTAGACCGACACAAAATTCACCCCTCCACTTT
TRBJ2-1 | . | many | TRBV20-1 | CSARDPSSSPTLNEQFF | TGCAGTGCTAGAGACCCCTCTAGCTCCCCCACCCTCAATGAGCAGTTCTTC
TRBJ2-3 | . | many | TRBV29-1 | CSAQDGGTQYF | TGCAGCGCACAGGACGGGGGTACGCAGTATTTT
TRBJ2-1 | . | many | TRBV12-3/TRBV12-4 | CASNGDTKFGNEQFF | TGTGCCAGCAATGGGGACACTAAGTTCGGCAATGAGCAGTTCTTC
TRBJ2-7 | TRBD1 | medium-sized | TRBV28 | CASSSPKTGDEQYF | TGTGCCAGCAGTTCCCCCAAGACAGGGGACGAGCAGTACTTC
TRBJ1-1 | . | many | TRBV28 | CASRERNTEAFF | TGTGCCAGCAGAGAAAGGAACACTGAAGCTTTCTTT
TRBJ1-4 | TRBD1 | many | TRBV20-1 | CSARVRGTNEKLFF | TGCAGTGCTAGAGTCAGGGGGACTAATGAAAAACTGTTTTTT
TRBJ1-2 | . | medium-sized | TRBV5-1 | CASSRVTGDYGYTF | TGCGCCAGCAGTCGTGTTACGGGGGACTATGGCTACACCTTC